The clone carrying this T cell receptor (beta chain) counts as medium-sized. Genomic DNA was subjected to two-round multiplex PCR for amplification of TCR beta CDR3. The use of primers specific to each TRBV and TRBJ gene characterized first-round PCR. MiXCR, run by TCRdb on the multiplex PCR reads, gives a single entry per CDR3 protein. The sample carries about 14,000 distinct CDR3 sequences, 55% to 70% recorded once. This sample was included in a study of prognosis after radiotherapy for stage I lung cancer. This receptor was identified in a donor over 45 with non-small cell lung cancer. Here the sequenced sample was PBMCs, taken before or after stereotactic body radiation therapy (not recorded which).

Written as DNA, the CDR3 is TGTGCCAGCAGCGTAGGCACAGGGGGTCCTTCTAGCGGGAGAGGTACCGGGGAGCTGTTTTTT. Translating gives CASSVGTGGPSSGRGTGELFF. This rearrangement joins TRBV9 to TRBJ2-2, with TRBD2 identical over 10 bases. In germline, CDR1 is SGDLS, CDR2 YYNGEE. CDR3 length: 21 amino acids. The J segment lost 5 bases and the V segment lost 0 bases, leaving 19 bases of the junction unmatched.